One sample yielded the 28 T cell receptor beta chains listed below, sequenced in a study of OX40 agonist ivuxolimab in advanced cancers. TCRdb's copy holds only in-frame clones and misses some; the assay was immunoSEQ multiplex PCR. This sample carries around 80,000 clones, roughly 84% of them seen once, and the ten largest clones take about 0.32%. This specimen was CD4+ or CD8+ T cells sorted from blood, taken in a trial of the OX40 agonist ivuxolimab. All receptors derive from an adult with an advanced solid tumor such as melanoma, head and neck, liver or kidney cancer.

V usage is TRBV2 and J usage is TRBJ2-7; 7 bases match TRBD1. Germline assignment: CDR1 SNHLY and CDR2 FYNNEI. J lost 6 bases, V lost 6 bases, and 11 bases had no gene match. The CDR3 length is 14 residues. The CDR3 here is CASRVTGRKGEQYV. The CDR3 region has the DNA TGTGCCAGCAGGGTGACAGGGAGAAAAGGCGAGCAGTACGTC.

This clone was counted only a few times. DNA of the CDR3: TGTGCCAGCAGCTTGCAAGCGGGGGGCTACAATGAGCAGTTCTTC. It yields the protein CASSLQAGGYNEQFF. The V gene is TRBV11-2, the J gene TRBJ2-1, with 9 bases aligning to TRBD2. The CDR3 is 15 amino acids. Germline V gene lookup returns CDR1 SGHAT and CDR2 FQNNGV. V gave up 3 bases and J gave up 3 bases; unmatched junction bases: 3.

The chain has TRBV7-2 and TRBJ2-4, with 12 bases fitting TRBD2. CDR1 SGHTA and CDR2 FQGNSA come from the germline V gene. The ends lost 5 bases at V and 6 bases at J; junction bases unmatched: 2. CDR3 length equals 14 residues. The CDR3 region has the DNA TGTGCCAGCAGCATGACTAGCGGGAGAAACATTCAGTACTTC. Its protein is CASSMTSGRNIQYF.

The rearrangement uses TRBV5-1 and TRBJ1-5; D unclear. V was pared by 1 base and J by 4 bases, with 12 bases between. Germline V CDR1 and CDR2: SGHRS, YFSETQ. The CDR3 has 15 amino acids. DNA of the CDR3: TGCGCCAGCAGCTTGAGTGGGGTCCCGAATCAGCCCCAGCATTTT. As protein: CASSLSGVPNQPQHF.

The CDR3 nucleotides read TGCGCCAGCAGCTTCCTACCCGGGACAGCTAATTCACCCCTCCACTTT. It specifies CASSFLPGTANSPLHF. The rearrangement links TRBV5-1 to TRBJ1-6; TRBD1 matches 7 bases. The CDR3 totals 16 residues. Germline V gives CDR1 SGHRS, CDR2 YFSETQ. V shed 2 bases, J shed 6 bases, and the junction held 8 bases outside the gene matches.

The CDR3 DNA reads as TGTGCCAGCAGTGAAGCGGACAGGGCGGGTACCAAAAACATTCAGTACTTC. It is translated as CASSEADRAGTKNIQYF. The rearrangement joins TRBV2 to TRBJ2-4; 8 bases are shared with TRBD1. Germline trimming cut 0 bases from V and 2 bases from J; bases unmatched to any gene: 6. CDR1 SNHLY and CDR2 FYNNEI come from the germline V gene. The CDR3 runs to 17 residues.

The V and J genes are TRBV29-1 and TRBJ2-2, with no clear D. This CDR3 comprises 14 residues. Trimming removed 4 bases from V and 0 bases from J, with 9 bases in between. Looked up from germline, CDR1 is SQVTM and CDR2 is ANQGSEA. The CDR3 is CSVVSIPNTGELFF. The CDR3, as DNA: TGCAGCGTTGTATCCATTCCGAACACCGGGGAGCTGTTTTTT.

This chain joins TRBV5-6 and TRBJ1-4; D uncertain. Trimming left V 4 bases short and J 2 bases short, with 9 bases between. Germline assignment: CDR1 SGHDT and CDR2 YYEEEE. This CDR3 spans 14 amino acids. The CDR3, as DNA: TGTGCCAGCAGCCCGGGTATGACTAATGAAAAACTGTTTTTT. Amino acids: CASSPGMTNEKLFF.

This clone was seen a single time. CDR3 bases: TGTGCCAGCAGTAGGGACAGGGGAGGATTAGCTTTCTTT. It encodes CASSRDRGGLAFF. The V gene is TRBV27, the J gene TRBJ1-1; TRBD1 matches at 10 bases. Germline V gives CDR1 MNHEY, CDR2 SMNVEV (reference sequence). The V gene end was trimmed by 5 bases and the J gene end by 10 bases; junction bases not matched to a gene: 7. This CDR3 has 13 amino acids.

The chain links TRBV29-1 to TRBJ1-2, with D unclear. Germline V gene lookup returns CDR1 SQVTM and CDR2 ANQGSEA. This CDR3 is 12 amino acids long. V gave up 3 bases and J gave up 8 bases, with 13 bases separating them. This CDR3 reads CSVEWQRGGYTF. The CDR3 DNA is TGCAGCGTTGAGTGGCAACGAGGCGGCTACACCTTC.

The J gene is TRBJ2-1, the V gene TRBV18; D uncertain. CDR1 and CDR2 (germline): KGHSH, LQKENI. This CDR3 has 13 residues. The ends were cut back, 2 bases at V and 5 bases at J, with 7 bases in the middle. The CDR3 here is CASSPGVHNEQFF. The CDR3 DNA follows: TGTGCCAGCTCACCAGGGGTACACAATGAGCAGTTCTTC.

Only one count was recorded for this clone. The chain employs TRBV11-3 and TRBJ2-5, with D possibly being TRBD1 (6 bases). Trimming removed 4 bases at V and 4 bases at J, with 16 bases between. The CDR3 totals 15 residues. In germline, CDR1 is SGHNT, CDR2 YENEEA. This chain's CDR3 is CASSSHGTQGETQYF. CDR3 DNA sequence: TGTGCCAGCAGCTCGCACGGGACACAGGGAGAGACCCAGTACTTC.

This chain connects TRBV6-5 to TRBJ1-1; D is uncertain. The germline V gene encodes CDR1 MNHEY and CDR2 SVGAGI. This CDR3 has 14 residues. Trimming left V 6 bases short and J 5 bases short, with 16 bases between. This CDR3 reads CASRMGIWVTEAFF. CDR3 DNA sequence: TGTGCCAGCAGAATGGGGATTTGGGTAACTGAAGCTTTCTTT.

The DNA of the CDR3 is TGTGCCAGCAGCCAATTTGGGAGGTTGGGCTCCGGGGAGCTGTTTTTT. Residues: CASSQFGRLGSGELFF. This chain connects TRBV14 to TRBJ2-2, with a tentative D call TRBD2 (6 bases). V shed 2 bases and J shed 6 bases, with 16 bases lying between them. This CDR3 contains 16 residues. Germline CDR1 reads SGHDN; CDR2 reads FVKESK.

The chain has TRBV6-5 and TRBJ2-7; 7 bases agree with TRBD2. The junction had 4 bases not matched to a gene; V was cut back by 5 bases and J by 0 bases. The CDR3 totals 14 residues. Germline CDR1 and CDR2: MNHEY and SVGAGI. CDR3 residues: CASSLAGVSYEQYF. CDR3 nucleotide sequence: TGTGCCAGCAGTCTGGCGGGAGTCTCCTACGAGCAGTACTTC.

The gene calls are TRBV4-1 and TRBJ1-4, with 12 bases identical to TRBD1. The V gene end was trimmed by 2 bases and the J gene end by 8 bases; junction bases not matched to a gene: 3. The CDR3 is 15 amino acids. Germline V gives CDR1 MGHRA, CDR2 YSYEKL. CDR3 DNA: TGCGCCAGCAGCCAACCCGGGACAGGGGGCGAAAAACTGTTTTTT. Translated, it gives CASSQPGTGGEKLFF.

This clone was detected only once. This chain links TRBV6-5 with TRBJ2-1; 9 bases fit TRBD2. The germline CDR1 and CDR2 sequences are MNHEY and SVGAGI. The CDR3 sequence is 16 residues long. Trimming cost V 0 bases and J 10 bases; bases outside gene matches: 10. The CDR3, as DNA: TGTGCCAGCAGTTACTCGACGGGCGGGGGGGCCAGGGAGCAGTTCTTC. Its translation is CASSYSTGGGAREQFF.

The chain links TRBV28 to TRBJ2-3; TRBD1 might be the D (6 bases). The CDR3 totals 13 residues. Germline CDR1 is MDHEN and CDR2 is SYDVKM. Trimming removed 5 bases from V and 3 bases from J, with 9 bases in between. The CDR3: CASSNQGTDTQYF. Written as DNA, the CDR3 is TGTGCCAGCAGTAATCAGGGGACAGATACGCAGTATTTT.

This clone was found once. V usage is TRBV18 and J usage is TRBJ1-2, with D hard to call. Germline V CDR1 and CDR2: KGHSH, LQKENI. Trimming removed 2 bases from V and 8 bases from J, with 12 bases in between. The CDR3 covers 13 residues. The CDR3 sequence is CASSPDAKGGYTF. For the CDR3, the DNA is TGTGCCAGCTCACCAGACGCTAAAGGGGGCTACACCTTC.

The V gene is TRBV28, the J gene TRBJ1-4; a weak D match, TRBD1 (5 bases). The CDR3 runs 12 residues. Per germline, CDR1 MDHEN and CDR2 SYDVKM. Trimming cost V 5 bases and J 7 bases, with 8 bases left between them. The chain's CDR3 is CASSQGREKLFF. DNA of the CDR3: TGTGCCAGCAGTCAGGGACGTGAAAAACTGTTTTTT.

V gene TRBV7-9 combines with J gene TRBJ1-5; D possibly corresponds to TRBD1 (5 bases). Germline lookup yields CDR1 SEHNR and CDR2 FQNEAQ (reference sequence). The V gene lost 10 bases and the J gene lost 6 bases, with 19 bases spanning the gap. The CDR3 totals 14 residues. The CDR3 region is CAISDIGISQPQHF. The CDR3 region has the DNA TGTGCCATATCGGACATAGGGATTAGTCAGCCCCAGCATTTT.

This chain links TRBV10-1 with TRBJ2-3; D not resolved. CDR1 WNHNN and CDR2 SYGVQD come from the germline V gene (reference sequence). The CDR3 spans 11 residues. The V gene lost 2 bases and the J gene lost 3 bases, with 0 bases spanning the gap. The CDR3 bases are TGCGCCAGCAGTGAGACAGATACGCAGTATTTT. Amino acids: CASSETDTQYF.

The chain combines TRBV6-5 with TRBJ1-1, with D maybe TRBD1 (5 bases). This CDR3 contains 13 residues. Germline values: CDR1 MNHEY, CDR2 SVGAGI. Trimming pared 0 bases from V and 4 bases from J, leaving 6 bases between. CDR3 sequence (DNA): TGTGCCAGCAGTTACTCGAGGGGCACTGAAGCTTTCTTT. Protein sequence: CASSYSRGTEAFF.

The rearrangement links TRBV9 to TRBJ2-1, with 13 bases lining up with TRBD2. Germline loops: CDR1 SGDLS, CDR2 YYNGEE. Losses at the gene ends were 3 bases for V and 4 bases for J; bases not matched to a gene: 7. The CDR3 spans 17 residues. CDR3 coding DNA: TGTGCCAGCAGCGAGGGACTAGCGGGAAAAGGGTACAATGAGCAGTTCTTC. This translates into CASSEGLAGKGYNEQFF.

This clone is a singleton in its sample. The V gene is TRBV2, the J gene TRBJ1-5; D gene unclear. The CDR3 is 12 residues long. Trimming removed 6 bases from V and 5 bases from J, with 8 bases in between. Germline assignment: CDR1 SNHLY and CDR2 FYNNEI. The CDR3, as DNA: TGTGCCAGCAGGGTACTTTATCAGCCCCAGCATTTT. It specifies CASRVLYQPQHF.

V and J are TRBV28 and TRBJ1-4, with D hard to call. Germline V gives CDR1 MDHEN, CDR2 SYDVKM. The length of the CDR3 is 13 residues. Trimming stripped 9 bases from V and 6 bases from J, with 14 bases between. The CDR3 is CASRVGFDEKLFF. CDR3 in DNA: TGTGCCAGTCGGGTAGGATTCGATGAAAAACTGTTTTTT.

The chain links TRBV5-6 to TRBJ1-1, with TRBD1 matching over 7 bases. Germline-derived CDR1 and CDR2 are SGHDT and YYEEEE. The CDR3 covers 14 residues. The ends lost 2 bases at V and 1 base at J; junction bases unmatched: 2. CDR3 DNA sequence: TGTGCCAGCAGCTTCGACAGGGCGAACACTGAAGCTTTCTTT. It specifies CASSFDRANTEAFF.

The V call is TRBV6-5, the J call TRBJ2-2, with D perhaps matching TRBD1 or TRBD2 (5 bases each). Deletions cut 11 bases from V and 7 bases from J, with 20 bases between. This CDR3 region has 14 residues. The germline V gene encodes CDR1 MNHEY and CDR2 SVGAGI. DNA of the CDR3: TGTGCCGTCAGCAGAGGGCAGGGTAACGGGGAGCTGTTTTTT. Amino acid sequence: CAVSRGQGNGELFF.